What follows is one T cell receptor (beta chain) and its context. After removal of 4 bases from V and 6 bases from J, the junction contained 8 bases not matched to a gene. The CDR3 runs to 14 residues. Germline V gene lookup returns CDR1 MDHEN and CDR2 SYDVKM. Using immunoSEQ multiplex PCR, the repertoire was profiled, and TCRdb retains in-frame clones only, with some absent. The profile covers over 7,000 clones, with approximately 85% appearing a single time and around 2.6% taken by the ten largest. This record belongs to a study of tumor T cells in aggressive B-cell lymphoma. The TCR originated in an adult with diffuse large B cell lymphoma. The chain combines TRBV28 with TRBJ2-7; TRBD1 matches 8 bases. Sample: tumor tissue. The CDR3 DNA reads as TGTGCCAGCAGTTCCCTGGACAGGGATGGCGAGCAGTACGTC. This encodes CASSSLDRDGEQYV.